The following is a TCR beta chain sequence with its context. CDR3 size: 11 residues. J lost 10 bases, V lost 5 bases, and 4 bases had no gene match. Germline V CDR1 and CDR2: PRHDT, FYEKMQ (reference sequence). This entry comes from a study of blood T cells in healthy people across ages. Roughly 10 milliliters of peripheral blood were drawn from each donor. Each sample had at least 7 million PBMCs isolated. The use of a sample-barcoded 5' primer and a J-beta primer mix characterized a second PCR of about 7 to 12 cycles. Each cDNA molecule, via a template-switch adaptor with 12 random nucleotides, was tagged. CDR3-containing paired-end reads numbered at least 2.5 million in each sample. TCRdb fed the 5' RACE reads into MiXCR, producing one record per CDR3 protein. The sample shows roughly 800,000 distinct CDR3 sequences, 55% to 75% of them seen only once.

V usage is TRBV13 and J usage is TRBJ1-1; 7 bases agree with TRBD1. The clonotype comes from a man aged 25-45 years in good health. Material for sequencing was blood. The CDR3 spells CASSQGQRAFF. CDR3 DNA sequence: TGTGCCAGCAGCCAGGGACAGCGAGCTTTCTTT. Full variable domain (rest looked up from reference TRBV13 and TRBJ1-1): AAGVIQSPRHLIKEKRETATLKCYPIPRHDTVYWYQQGPGQDPQFLISFYEKMQSDKGSIPDRFSAQQFSDYHSELNMSSLELGDSALYFCASSQGQRAFFGQGTRLTVV.